Sequencing of this T cell receptor (beta chain) was carried out in a study of cytomegalovirus exposure and HLA in healthy donors. The study's findings and limits: The study flagged 150 to 200 TCR beta chains as cytomegalovirus-associated. Segments of the TCR beta V type were, in most cases, productive about 87% or about 30% of the time in an earlier analysis. TCR sequences were mostly rare, though some public TCRs occurred in many donors.

The CDR3 totals 16 residues. The V end lost 3 bases, the J end lost 2 bases, and 14 bases lay between the germline ends. CDR1 MDHEN and CDR2 SYDVKM come from the germline V gene. A note on this clone: Its cognate antigen is unknown.

A multiplex PCR was run with 60 Vbeta primers and 13 Jbeta primers. Authors' methods: Unique TCR beta chains totaled roughly 80 million in a later count, with around 11 million of them shared. Assay used: immunoSEQ multiplex PCR; TCRdb lists only in-frame clones, some missing. The D gene and trimming were derived from the DNA, and the V and J assignments and clone size from that table. The repertoire holds about 190,000 clones, with roughly 81% as singletons. This clonotype was obtained from a woman aged 25 to 39 in good health and CMV-seropositive. The specimen sequenced was PBMCs. The chain has TRBV28 and TRBJ2-1; D remains unclear. The CDR3 bases are TGTGCCAGCAGTTTCATCTATCGTTTCCCCTACAATGAGCAGTTCTTC. This codes for CASSFIYRFPYNEQFF. Using reference TRBV28 and TRBJ2-1 for the parts outside the CDR3, the full variable domain is DVKVTQSSRYLVKRTGEKVFLECVQDMDHENMFWYRQDPGLGLRLIYFSYDVKMKEKGDIPEGYSVSREKKERFSLILESASTNQTSMYLCASSFIYRFPYNEQFFGPGTRLTVL.